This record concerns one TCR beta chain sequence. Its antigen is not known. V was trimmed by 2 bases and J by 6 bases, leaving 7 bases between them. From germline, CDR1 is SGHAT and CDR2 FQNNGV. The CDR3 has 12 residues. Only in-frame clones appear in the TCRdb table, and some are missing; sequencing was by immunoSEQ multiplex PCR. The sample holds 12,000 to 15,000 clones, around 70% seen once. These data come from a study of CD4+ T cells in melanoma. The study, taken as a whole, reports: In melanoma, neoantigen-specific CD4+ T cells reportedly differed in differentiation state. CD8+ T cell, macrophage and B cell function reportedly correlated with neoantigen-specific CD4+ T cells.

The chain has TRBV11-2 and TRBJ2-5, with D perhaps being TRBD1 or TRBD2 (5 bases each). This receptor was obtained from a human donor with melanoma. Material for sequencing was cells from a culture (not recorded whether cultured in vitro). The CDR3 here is CASSLMGQTQYF. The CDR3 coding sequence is TGTGCCAGCAGCTTAATGGGACAGACCCAGTACTTC.